These T cell receptor beta chains were read from a single sample in a study of CD8 T cells in ankylosing spondylitis. TCRdb processed the 5' RACE reads anew with MiXCR; each CDR3 protein has one entry. The sample lists hundreds of thousands of distinct CDR3 sequences, 15% to 20% seen once, with 40% to 50% in the top ten. Material for sequencing was blood, either unsorted or a sorted T cell fraction (not recorded which). Receptors were obtained from a male donor with ankylosing spondylitis. The CDR3 runs from the conserved cysteine through the conserved F or W. Each record gives: D gene, V gene, J gene, clone size, CDR3 DNA, CDR3 protein. The D gene is left open where the match is weak. The listing skips clone size in some rows; elsewhere it reads once, few, many or a size class.

>-|TRBV6-6|TRBJ2-1|many
TGTGCCAGCAGTTACTCGAACGGAAAAGAGCAGTTCTTC
CASSYSNGKEQFF
>-|TRBV6-5|TRBJ2-7|few
TGTGCCAGCAGTGACTCCGTCGCCTACGAGCAGTACTTC
CASSDSVAYEQYF
>-|TRBV29-1|TRBJ2-7|-
TGCAGCGTTGAAGGGGACTCCTACGAGCAGTACTTC
CSVEGDSYEQYF
>-|TRBV6-5|TRBJ2-1|few
TGTGCCAGCAGTTACTCGACGGAATACAATGAGCAGTTCTTC
CASSYSTEYNEQFF
>-|TRBV24-1|TRBJ2-1|few
TGTGCCACCAGTGACCCGGGACAACAGTCGGTGGAGCAGTTCTTC
CATSDPGQQSVEQFF
>-|TRBV20-1|TRBJ2-1|-
TGCAGTGCTAGGCCGACTACCTCCGATGAGCAGTTCTTC
CSARPTTSDEQFF
>TRBD1|TRBV7-9|TRBJ2-7|many
TGTGCCAGCAGCACCCGGGACAGGGCATACGAGCAGTACTTC
CASSTRDRAYEQYF
>-|TRBV20-1|TRBJ1-1|-
TGCAGTGCCCGACACACCGACACTGAAGCTTTCTTT
CSARHTDTEAFF
>TRBD2|TRBV29-1|TRBJ2-3|many
TGCAGCGTTGAGGTAGCGGGGGAAGCAACAGATACGCAGTATTTT
CSVEVAGEATDTQYF
>-|TRBV4-1|TRBJ1-6|-
TGCGCCAGCAGCCAGCCGGGGAACTCCTATAATTCACCCCTCCACTTT
CASSQPGNSYNSPLHF
>TRBD2|TRBV29-1|TRBJ2-5|few
TGCAGCGTTGATATGGGGGGGAGCCAAGAGACCCAGTACTTC
CSVDMGGSQETQYF
>-|TRBV12-3/TRBV12-4|TRBJ1-1|many
TGTGCCAGCACCCAGGGGACTGAAGCTTTCTTT
CASTQGTEAFF
>-|TRBV13|TRBJ1-2|-
TGTGCCAGCAGGGCCCGTGGGGGGGGCGACTATGGCTACACCTTC
CASRARGGGDYGYTF
>TRBD1|TRBV5-6|TRBJ1-1|few
TGTGCCAGCAGCTTCGGGGCTGCAGGGGGTAACACTGAAGCTTTCTTT
CASSFGAAGGNTEAFF
>TRBD2|TRBV12-3/TRBV12-4|TRBJ2-1|-
TGTGCCAGCAGTTTCGGTTTAGGGACTAGCGGTAATGAGCAGTTCTTC
CASSFGLGTSGNEQFF
>TRBD2|TRBV20-1|TRBJ2-2|-
TGCAGTGCTAGAGATCAATTCGGGAGGATGAACACCGGGGAGCTGTTTTTT
CSARDQFGRMNTGELFF
>-|TRBV20-1|TRBJ2-7|-
TGCAGTGCTAGCCCACACGGTCGGGGAGGCTCCTACGAGCAGTACTTC
CSASPHGRGGSYEQYF
>-|TRBV2|TRBJ2-7|-
TGTGCCAGCAGTCCGGGTGACTATGTCTACGAGCAGTACTTC
CASSPGDYVYEQYF
>-|TRBV18|TRBJ2-1|-
TGTGCCAGCTCACCTGGCCGCAATGACTTTTCCCTATACAATGAGCAGTTCTTC
CASSPGRNDFSLYNEQFF
>-|TRBV30|TRBJ2-3|few
TGTGCCTGGTCTCACGGGGGAGGCACAGATACGCAGTATTTT
CAWSHGGGTDTQYF
>TRBD1|TRBV20-1|TRBJ2-3|many
TGCAGTGCTAGATGGGGCGAGGGGGCTCGTGATACGCAGTATTTT
CSARWGEGARDTQYF
>-|TRBV12-3/TRBV12-4|TRBJ2-7|few
TGTGCCAGCAGCCCCAACCCTACCCCGTATTACGAGCAGTACTTC
CASSPNPTPYYEQYF
>-|TRBV13|TRBJ2-1|few
TGTGCCAGCAGTTTCGTCCGGGACCCTTACAATGAGCAGTTCTTC
CASSFVRDPYNEQFF
>-|TRBV5-1|TRBJ1-1|few
TGCGCCAGCAGCTTGGCCTCTAGCTTTGAAGCTTTCTTT
CASSLASSFEAFF
>TRBD2|TRBV11-2|TRBJ2-5|-
TGTGCCAGCAGCCTAGCGGCGGCAGGTGGGACCCAGTACTTC
CASSLAAAGGTQYF
>-|TRBV6-1|TRBJ2-2|few
TGTGCCAGCAGCGATCCGGGGACAATACTCACCGGGGAGCTGTTTTTT
CASSDPGTILTGELFF
>-|TRBV2|TRBJ1-2|-
TGTGCCAGCAGTGAATTGTATGGCTACACCTTC
CASSELYGYTF
>-|TRBV12-3/TRBV12-4|TRBJ1-3|-
TGTGCCAGCAGCAGGGACGGGTTATCTTTT
CASSRDGLSF